The clone carrying this T cell receptor beta chain appeared many times. This sample was taken from a study of regulatory T cells in long-lasting Graves disease. From germline, CDR1 is SGHRS and CDR2 YFSETQ. The length of the CDR3 is 14 residues. Trimming pared 0 bases from V and 9 bases from J, leaving 13 bases between. Libraries of TCR beta came from iRepertoire HTBI primers plus Arm-PCR of CDR3 regions. Each CDR3 protein is one row after TCRdb ran MiXCR on the multiplex PCR reads. The table lists fewer than 450,000 distinct CDR3 sequences, about 15% of them singletons. Time point in this sample: newly diagnosed GD, antithyroid drugs for less than 3 months. Extracted RNA from PBMCs served as the source of the TCR library. This same sample was also taken into another study, of T cells in Graves' hyperthyroidism and ophthalmopathy.

V gene TRBV5-1 combines with J gene TRBJ2-1; D not certain. The source was peripheral blood mononuclear cells (PBMCs), collected at new diagnosis, from a patient treated with antithyroid drugs. The receptor's source is a woman aged 40 to 50 with Graves disease. DNA of the CDR3: TGCGCCAGCAGCTTGGAATCGGACGGCCTTGAGCAGTTCTTC. Translated, it gives CASSLESDGLEQFF.